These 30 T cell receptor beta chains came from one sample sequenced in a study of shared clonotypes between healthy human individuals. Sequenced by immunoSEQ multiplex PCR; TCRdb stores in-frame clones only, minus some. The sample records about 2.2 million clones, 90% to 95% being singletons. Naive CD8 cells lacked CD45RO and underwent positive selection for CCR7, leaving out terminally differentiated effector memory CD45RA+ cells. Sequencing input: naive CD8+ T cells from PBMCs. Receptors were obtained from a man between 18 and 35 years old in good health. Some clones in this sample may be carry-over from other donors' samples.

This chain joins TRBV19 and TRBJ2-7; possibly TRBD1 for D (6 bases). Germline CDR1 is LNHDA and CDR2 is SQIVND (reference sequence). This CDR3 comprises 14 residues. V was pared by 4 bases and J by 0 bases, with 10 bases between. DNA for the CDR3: TGTGCCAGTAGTAAGCAGGGGTTCTCCTACGAGCAGTACTTC. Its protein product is CASSKQGFSYEQYF.

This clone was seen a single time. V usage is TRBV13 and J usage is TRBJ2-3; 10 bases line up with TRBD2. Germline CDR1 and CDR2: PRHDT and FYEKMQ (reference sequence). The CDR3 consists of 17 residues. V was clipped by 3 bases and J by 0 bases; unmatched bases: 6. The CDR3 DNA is TGTGCCAGCAGCTTGGAAACTAGCGGGATCAGCACAGATACGCAGTATTTT. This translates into CASSLETSGISTDTQYF.

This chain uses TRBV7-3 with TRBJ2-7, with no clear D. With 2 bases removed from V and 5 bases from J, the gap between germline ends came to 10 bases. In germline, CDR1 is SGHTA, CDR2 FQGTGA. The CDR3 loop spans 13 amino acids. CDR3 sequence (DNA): TGTGCCAGCAGCTTAGAGGCGGCCGACGAGCAGTACTTC. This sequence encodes CASSLEAADEQYF. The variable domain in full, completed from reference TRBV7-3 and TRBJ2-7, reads GAGVSQTPSNKVTEKGKYVELRCDPISGHTALYWYRQSLGQGPEFLIYFQGTGAADDSGLPNDRFFAVRPEGSVSTLKIQRTERGDSAVYLCASSLEAADEQYFGPGTRLTVT.

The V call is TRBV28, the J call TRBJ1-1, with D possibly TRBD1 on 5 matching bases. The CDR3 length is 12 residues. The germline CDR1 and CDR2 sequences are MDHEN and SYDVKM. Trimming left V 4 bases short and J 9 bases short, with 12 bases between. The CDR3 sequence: CASSSGPYQAFF. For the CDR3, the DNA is TGTGCCAGCAGTTCAGGGCCGTATCAAGCTTTCTTT.

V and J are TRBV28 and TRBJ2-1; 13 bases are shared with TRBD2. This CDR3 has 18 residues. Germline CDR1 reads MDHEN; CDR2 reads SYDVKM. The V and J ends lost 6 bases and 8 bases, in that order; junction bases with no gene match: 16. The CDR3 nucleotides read TGTGCCAGCAGACTAGCGGGAGGGTTACCAATTCGCGTCGATGAGCAGTTCTTC. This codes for CASRLAGGLPIRVDEQFF.

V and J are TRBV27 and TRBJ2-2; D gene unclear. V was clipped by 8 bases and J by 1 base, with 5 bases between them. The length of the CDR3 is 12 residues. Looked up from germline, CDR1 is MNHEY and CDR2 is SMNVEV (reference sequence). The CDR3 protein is CASGQNTGELFF. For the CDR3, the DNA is TGTGCCAGCGGCCAGAACACCGGGGAGCTGTTTTTT.

In DNA, the CDR3 is TGTGCCAGCAGCATAATGGCGGGACTAGCGCTAAGCCCATCCTACGAGCAGTACTTC. Protein product: CASSIMAGLALSPSYEQYF. The chain carries TRBV7-9 and TRBJ2-7; the match to TRBD2 covers 10 bases. The length of the CDR3 is 19 residues. Unmatched junction bases numbered 17, after V lost 5 bases and J lost 1 base. The germline CDR1 and CDR2 sequences are SEHNR and FQNEAQ (reference sequence).

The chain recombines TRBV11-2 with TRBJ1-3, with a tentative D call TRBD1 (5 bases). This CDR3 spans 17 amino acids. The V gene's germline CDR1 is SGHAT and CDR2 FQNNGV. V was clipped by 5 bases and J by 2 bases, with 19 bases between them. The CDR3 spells CASSQVGAPLPGNTIYF. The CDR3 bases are TGTGCCAGCAGCCAAGTTGGGGCGCCACTCCCTGGAAACACCATATATTTT.

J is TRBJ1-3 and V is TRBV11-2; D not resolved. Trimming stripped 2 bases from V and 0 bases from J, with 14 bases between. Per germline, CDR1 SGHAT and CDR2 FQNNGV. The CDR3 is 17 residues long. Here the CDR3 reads CASSLMAYASSGNTIYF. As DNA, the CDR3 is TGTGCCAGCAGCTTAATGGCCTACGCAAGCTCTGGAAACACCATATATTTT.

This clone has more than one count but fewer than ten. CDR3 amino acids: CASSTRRSNEKLFF. The CDR3 DNA is TGTGCCAGTAGTACCCGGAGGTCAAATGAAAAACTGTTTTTT. V usage is TRBV19 and J usage is TRBJ1-4, with unresolved D. The V end was cut by 4 bases, the J end by 5 bases, with 11 bases between. Per the germline V gene, CDR1 is LNHDA and CDR2 is SQIVND (reference sequence). This CDR3 is 14 amino acids long.

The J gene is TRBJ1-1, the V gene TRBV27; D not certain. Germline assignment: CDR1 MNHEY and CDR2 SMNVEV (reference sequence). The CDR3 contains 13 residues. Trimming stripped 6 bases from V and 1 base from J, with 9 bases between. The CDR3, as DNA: TGTGCCAGCAGGATTTTACAGAACACTGAAGCTTTCTTT. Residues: CASRILQNTEAFF.

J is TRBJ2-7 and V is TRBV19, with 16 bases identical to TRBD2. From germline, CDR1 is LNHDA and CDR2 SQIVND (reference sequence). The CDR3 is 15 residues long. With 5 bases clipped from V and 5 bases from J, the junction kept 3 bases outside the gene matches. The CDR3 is CASSLGLAGGNEQYF. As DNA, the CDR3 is TGTGCCAGTAGTTTGGGACTAGCGGGAGGGAACGAGCAGTACTTC.

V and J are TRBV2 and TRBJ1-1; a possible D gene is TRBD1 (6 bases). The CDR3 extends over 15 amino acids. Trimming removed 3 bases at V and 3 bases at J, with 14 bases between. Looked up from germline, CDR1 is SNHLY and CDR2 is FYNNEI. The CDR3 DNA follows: TGTGCCAGCAGTGACCCAGGGGAATCTCACACTGAAGCTTTCTTT. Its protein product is CASSDPGESHTEAFF.

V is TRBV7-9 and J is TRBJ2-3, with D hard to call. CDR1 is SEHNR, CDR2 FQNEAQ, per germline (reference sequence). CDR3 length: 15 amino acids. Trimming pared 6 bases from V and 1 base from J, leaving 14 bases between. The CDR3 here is CASRPQDHRTDTQYF. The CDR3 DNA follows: TGTGCCAGCAGACCCCAGGACCATCGCACAGATACGCAGTATTTT.

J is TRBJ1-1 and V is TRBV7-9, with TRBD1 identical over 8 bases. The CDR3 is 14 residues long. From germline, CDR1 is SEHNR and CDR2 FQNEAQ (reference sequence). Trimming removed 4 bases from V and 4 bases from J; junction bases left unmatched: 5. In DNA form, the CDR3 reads TGTGCCAGCAGCTCGGGACAGGCGCCCACTGAAGCTTTCTTT. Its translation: CASSSGQAPTEAFF.

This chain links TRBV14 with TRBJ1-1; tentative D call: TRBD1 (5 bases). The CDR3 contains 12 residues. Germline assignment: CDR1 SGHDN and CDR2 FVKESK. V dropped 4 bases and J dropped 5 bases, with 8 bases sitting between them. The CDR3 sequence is CASSLGRTEAFF. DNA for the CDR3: TGTGCCAGCAGCCTGGGGCGAACTGAAGCTTTCTTT.

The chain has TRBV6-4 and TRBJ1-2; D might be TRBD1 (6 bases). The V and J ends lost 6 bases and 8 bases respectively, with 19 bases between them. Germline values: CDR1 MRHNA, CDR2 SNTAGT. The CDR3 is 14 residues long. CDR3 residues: CASSPSFVGAGYTF. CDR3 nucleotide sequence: TGTGCCAGCAGCCCGAGTTTTGTGGGGGCCGGCTACACCTTC.

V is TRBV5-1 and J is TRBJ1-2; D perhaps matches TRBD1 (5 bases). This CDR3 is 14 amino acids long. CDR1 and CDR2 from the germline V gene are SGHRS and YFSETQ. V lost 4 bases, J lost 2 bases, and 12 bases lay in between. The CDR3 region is CASSEGTNNYGYTF. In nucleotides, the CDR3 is TGCGCCAGCAGCGAGGGGACCAACAACTATGGCTACACCTTC. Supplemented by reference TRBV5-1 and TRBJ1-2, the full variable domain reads KAGVTQTPRYLIKTRGQQVTLSCSPISGHRSVSWYQQTPGQGLQFLFEYFSETQRNKGNFPGRFSGRQFSNSRSEMNVSTLELGDSALYLCASSEGTNNYGYTFGSGTRLTVV.

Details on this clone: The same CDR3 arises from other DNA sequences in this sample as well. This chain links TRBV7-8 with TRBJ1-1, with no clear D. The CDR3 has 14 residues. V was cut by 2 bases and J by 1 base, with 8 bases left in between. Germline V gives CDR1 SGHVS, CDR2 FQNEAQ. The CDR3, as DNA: TGTGCCAGCAGCTTACGAGCAGGGAACACTGAAGCTTTCTTT. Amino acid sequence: CASSLRAGNTEAFF.

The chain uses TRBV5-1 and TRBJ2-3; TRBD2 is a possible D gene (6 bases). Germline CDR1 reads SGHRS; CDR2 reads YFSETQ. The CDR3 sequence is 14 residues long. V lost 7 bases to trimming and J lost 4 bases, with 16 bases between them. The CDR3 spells CASGGTSVPDTQYF. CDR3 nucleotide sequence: TGCGCCAGCGGGGGGACTTCCGTCCCAGATACGCAGTATTTT.

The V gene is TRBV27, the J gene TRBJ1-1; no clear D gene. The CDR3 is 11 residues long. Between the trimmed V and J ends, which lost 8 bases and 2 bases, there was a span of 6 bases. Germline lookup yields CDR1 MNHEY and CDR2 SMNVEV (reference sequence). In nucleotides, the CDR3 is TGTGCCAGCGTCGCCAACACTGAAGCTTTCTTT. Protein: CASVANTEAFF.

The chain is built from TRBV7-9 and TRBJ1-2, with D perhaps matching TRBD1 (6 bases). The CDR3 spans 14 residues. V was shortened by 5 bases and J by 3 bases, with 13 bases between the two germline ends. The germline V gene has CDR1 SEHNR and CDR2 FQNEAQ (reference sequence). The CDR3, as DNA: TGTGCCAGCAGCCAGGGGTCGGGACACTATGGCTACACCTTC. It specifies CASSQGSGHYGYTF.

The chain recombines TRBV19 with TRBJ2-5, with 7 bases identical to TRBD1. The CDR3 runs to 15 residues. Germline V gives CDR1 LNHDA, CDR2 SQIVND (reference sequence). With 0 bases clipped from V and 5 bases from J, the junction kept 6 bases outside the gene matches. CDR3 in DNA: TGTGCCAGTAGTATAGACAACAGGGGTGGGGAGACCCAGTACTTC. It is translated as CASSIDNRGGETQYF.

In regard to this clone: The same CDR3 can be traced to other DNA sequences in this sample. This chain's CDR3 is CASSMTSGGTDTQYF. The CDR3 DNA sequence: TGTGCCAGTAGCATGACTAGCGGAGGCACAGATACGCAGTATTTT. The J gene is TRBJ2-3, the V gene TRBV19; TRBD2 aligns across 9 bases. The J segment lost 1 base and the V segment lost 6 bases, leaving 5 bases of the junction unmatched. Per the germline V gene, CDR1 is LNHDA and CDR2 is SQIVND (reference sequence). This CDR3 is built from 15 residues.

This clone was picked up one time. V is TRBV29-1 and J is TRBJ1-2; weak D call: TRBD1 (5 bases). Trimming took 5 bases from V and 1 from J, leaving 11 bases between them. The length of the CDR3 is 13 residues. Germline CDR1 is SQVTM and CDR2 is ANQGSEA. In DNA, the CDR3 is TGCAGCGTTTTTGGCAGGGATAACTATGGCTACACCTTC. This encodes CSVFGRDNYGYTF.

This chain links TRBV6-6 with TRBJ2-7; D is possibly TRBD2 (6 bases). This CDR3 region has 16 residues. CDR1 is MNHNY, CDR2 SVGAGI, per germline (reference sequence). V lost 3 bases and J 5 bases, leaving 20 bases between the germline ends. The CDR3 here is CASSYISTGGINEQYF. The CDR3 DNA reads TGTGCCAGCAGTTATATATCAACGGGCGGGATAAACGAGCAGTACTTC.

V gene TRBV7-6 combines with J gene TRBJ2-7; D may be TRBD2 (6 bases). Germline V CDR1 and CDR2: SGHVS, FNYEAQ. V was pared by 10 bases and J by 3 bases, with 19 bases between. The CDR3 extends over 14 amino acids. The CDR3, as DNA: TGTGCCACCTCCGAGGGTAGCGGAATCTACGAGCAGTACTTC. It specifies CATSEGSGIYEQYF. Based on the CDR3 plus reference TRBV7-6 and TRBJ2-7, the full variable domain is GAGVSQSPRYKVTKRGQDVALRCDPISGHVSLYWYRQALGQGPEFLTYFNYEAQQDKSGLPNDRFSAERPEGSISTLTIQRTEQRDSAMYRCATSEGSGIYEQYFGPGTRLTVT.

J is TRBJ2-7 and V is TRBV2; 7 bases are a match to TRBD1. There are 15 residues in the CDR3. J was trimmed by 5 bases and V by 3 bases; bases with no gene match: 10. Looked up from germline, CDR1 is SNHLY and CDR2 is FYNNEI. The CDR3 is CASSDSPTGSDEQYF. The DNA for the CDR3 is TGTGCCAGCAGTGATAGCCCGACAGGGAGCGACGAGCAGTACTTC. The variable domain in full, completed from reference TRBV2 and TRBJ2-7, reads EPEVTQTPSHQVTQMGQEVILRCVPISNHLYFYWYRQILGQKVEFLVSFYNNEISEKSEIFDDQFSVERPDGSNFTLKIRSTKLEDSAMYFCASSDSPTGSDEQYFGPGTRLTVT.

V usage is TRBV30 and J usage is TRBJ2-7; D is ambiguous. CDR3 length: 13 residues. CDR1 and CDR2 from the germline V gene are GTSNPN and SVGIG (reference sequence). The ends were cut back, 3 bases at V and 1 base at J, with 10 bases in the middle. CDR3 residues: CAWRTVGSYEQYF. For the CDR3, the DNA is TGTGCCTGGAGAACCGTGGGATCCTACGAGCAGTACTTC.

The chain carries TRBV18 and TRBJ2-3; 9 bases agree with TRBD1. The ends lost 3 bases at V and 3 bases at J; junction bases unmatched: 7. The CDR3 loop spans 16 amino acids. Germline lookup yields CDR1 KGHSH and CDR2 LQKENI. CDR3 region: CASSPPGQGWTDTQYF. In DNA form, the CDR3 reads TGTGCCAGCTCACCCCCCGGACAGGGGTGGACAGATACGCAGTATTTT.